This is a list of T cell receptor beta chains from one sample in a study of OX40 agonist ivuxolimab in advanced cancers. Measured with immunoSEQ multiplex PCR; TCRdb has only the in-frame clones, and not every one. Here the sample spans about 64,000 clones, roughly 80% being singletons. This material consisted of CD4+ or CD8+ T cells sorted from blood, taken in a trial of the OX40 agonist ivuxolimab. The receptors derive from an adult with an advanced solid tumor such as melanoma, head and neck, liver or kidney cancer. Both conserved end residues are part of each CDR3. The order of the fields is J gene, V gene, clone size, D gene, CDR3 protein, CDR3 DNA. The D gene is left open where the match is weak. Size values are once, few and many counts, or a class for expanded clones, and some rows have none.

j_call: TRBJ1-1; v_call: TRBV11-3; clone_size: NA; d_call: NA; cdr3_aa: CASSLGEGWAEAFF; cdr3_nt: TGTGCCAGCAGCTTGGGTGAAGGGTGGGCTGAAGCTTTCTTT
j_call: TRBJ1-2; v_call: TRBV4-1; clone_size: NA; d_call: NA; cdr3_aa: CASSQSRDGHYGYTF; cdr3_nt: TGCGCCAGCAGCCAATCCCGGGACGGCCACTATGGCTACACCTTC
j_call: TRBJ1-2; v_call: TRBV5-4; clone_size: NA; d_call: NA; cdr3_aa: CASSLMGRRRKDGYTF; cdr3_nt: TGTGCCAGCAGCCTGATGGGGCGCAGGAGAAAGGATGGCTACACCTTC
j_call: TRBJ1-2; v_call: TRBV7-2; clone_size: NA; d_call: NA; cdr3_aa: CASSPGPGGFNYGYTF; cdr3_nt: TGTGCCAGCAGCCCAGGGCCCGGGGGATTTAACTATGGCTACACCTTC
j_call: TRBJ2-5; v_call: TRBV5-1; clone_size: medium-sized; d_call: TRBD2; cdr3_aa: CASSWGLAGDETQYF; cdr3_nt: TGCGCCAGCAGCTGGGGACTAGCGGGAGACGAGACCCAGTACTTC
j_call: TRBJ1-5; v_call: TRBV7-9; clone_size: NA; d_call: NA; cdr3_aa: CASSSHWAGEDQPQHF; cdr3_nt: TGTGCCAGCAGCTCCCATTGGGCAGGGGAGGATCAGCCCCAGCATTTT
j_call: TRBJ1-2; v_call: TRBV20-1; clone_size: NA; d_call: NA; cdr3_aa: CSAAGPYGYTF; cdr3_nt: TGCAGTGCTGCGGGACCTTATGGCTACACCTTC
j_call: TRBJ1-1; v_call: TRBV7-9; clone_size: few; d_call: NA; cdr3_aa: CASSASESAEAFF; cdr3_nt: TGTGCCAGCAGCGCCAGTGAGTCGGCTGAAGCTTTCTTT
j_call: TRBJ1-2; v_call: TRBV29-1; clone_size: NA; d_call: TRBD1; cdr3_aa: CSVEDRDDGYTF; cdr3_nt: TGCAGCGTTGAGGACAGGGACGATGGCTACACCTTC
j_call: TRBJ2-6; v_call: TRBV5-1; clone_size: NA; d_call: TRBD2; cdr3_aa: CASSPLAGGISGANVLTF; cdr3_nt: TGCGCCAGCAGCCCCTTAGCGGGGGGGATCTCTGGGGCCAACGTCCTGACTTTC
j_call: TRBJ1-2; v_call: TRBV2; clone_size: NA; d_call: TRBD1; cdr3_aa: CASAPGTALRADF; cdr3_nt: TGTGCCAGCGCCCCCGGGACAGCTTTAAGGGCCGACTTC
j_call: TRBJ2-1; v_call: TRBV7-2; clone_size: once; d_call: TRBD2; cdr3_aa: CASSAKGLAGWAHNEQFF; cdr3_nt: TGTGCCAGCAGCGCTAAGGGACTAGCGGGGTGGGCCCACAATGAGCAGTTCTTC
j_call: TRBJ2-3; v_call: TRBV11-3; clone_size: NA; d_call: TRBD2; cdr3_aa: CASSLSSGRGDTQYF; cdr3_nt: TGTGCCAGCAGCTTAAGTAGCGGGAGGGGAGATACGCAGTATTTT
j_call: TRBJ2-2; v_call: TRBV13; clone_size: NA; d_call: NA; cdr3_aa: CASSSRGVGELFF; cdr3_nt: TGTGCCAGCAGCTCTAGGGGGGTCGGGGAGCTGTTTTTT
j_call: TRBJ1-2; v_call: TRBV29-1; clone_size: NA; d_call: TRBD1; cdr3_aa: CSVDQGARGGGYTF; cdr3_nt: TGCAGCGTTGACCAGGGGGCCAGGGGAGGTGGCTACACCTTC
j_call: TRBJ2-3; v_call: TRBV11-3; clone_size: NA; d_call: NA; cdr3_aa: CASSLGIDTQYF; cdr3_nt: TGTGCCAGCAGCTTAGGGATCGATACGCAGTATTTT
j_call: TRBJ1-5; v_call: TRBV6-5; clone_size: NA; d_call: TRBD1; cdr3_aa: CASSSHRTGSNQPQHF; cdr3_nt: TGTGCCAGCAGTTCGCATCGGACAGGCAGTAATCAGCCCCAGCATTTT
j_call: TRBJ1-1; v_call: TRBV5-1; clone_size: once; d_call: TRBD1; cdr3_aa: CASRLGQANTEAFF; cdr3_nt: TGCGCCAGCAGATTGGGACAGGCGAACACTGAAGCTTTCTTT
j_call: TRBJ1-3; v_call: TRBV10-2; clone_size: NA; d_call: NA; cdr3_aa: CASGGSISGNTIYF; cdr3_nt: TGCGCCAGCGGAGGGAGTATCTCTGGAAACACCATATATTTT
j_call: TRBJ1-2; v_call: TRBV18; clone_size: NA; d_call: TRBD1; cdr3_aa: CASSGQGAFGYTF; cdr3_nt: TGTGCCAGCTCAGGCCAGGGGGCGTTTGGCTACACCTTC
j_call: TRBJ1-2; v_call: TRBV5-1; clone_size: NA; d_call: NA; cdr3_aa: CASSLESGVHYTF; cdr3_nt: TGCGCCAGCAGCTTGGAATCGGGTGTTCATTACACCTTC
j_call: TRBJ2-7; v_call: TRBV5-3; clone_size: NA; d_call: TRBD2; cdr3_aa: CARSLVLAGGSYEQYF; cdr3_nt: TGTGCCAGAAGCTTGGTACTAGCGGGAGGTTCCTACGAGCAGTACTTC
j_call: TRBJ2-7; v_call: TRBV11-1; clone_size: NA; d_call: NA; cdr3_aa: CASSFGDRAYEQYF; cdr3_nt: TGTGCCAGCAGCTTCGGCGACAGAGCCTACGAGCAGTACTTC
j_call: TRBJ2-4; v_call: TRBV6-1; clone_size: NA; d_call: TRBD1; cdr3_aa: CASSEPGQTRNIQYF; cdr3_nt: TGTGCCAGCAGTGAGCCGGGACAGACAAGAAACATTCAGTACTTC
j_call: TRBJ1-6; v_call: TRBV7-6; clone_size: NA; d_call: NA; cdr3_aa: CASSLQISNSPLHF; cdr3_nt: TGTGCCAGCAGCTTACAAATTAGCAATTCACCCCTCCACTTT
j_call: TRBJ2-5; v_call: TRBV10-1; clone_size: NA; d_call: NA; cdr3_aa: CASSESAGETQYF; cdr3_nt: TGCGCCAGCAGTGAGTCTGCGGGAGAGACCCAGTACTTC
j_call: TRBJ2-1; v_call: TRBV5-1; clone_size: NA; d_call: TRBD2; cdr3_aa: CASSQRGGYNEQFF; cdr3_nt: TGCGCCAGCAGCCAGCGGGGGGGCTACAATGAGCAGTTCTTC
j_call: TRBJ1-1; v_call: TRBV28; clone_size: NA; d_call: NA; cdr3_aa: CASSPAGVNTEAFF; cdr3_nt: TGTGCCAGCAGTCCAGCCGGGGTGAACACTGAAGCTTTCTTT
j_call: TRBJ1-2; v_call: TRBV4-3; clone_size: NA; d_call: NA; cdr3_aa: CASSQEPGAYGYTF; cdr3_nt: TGCGCCAGCAGCCAAGAACCAGGGGCCTATGGCTACACCTTC
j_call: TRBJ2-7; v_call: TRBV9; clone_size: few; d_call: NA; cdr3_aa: CASSADSGSTKQYF; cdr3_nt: TGTGCCAGCAGCGCCGACAGTGGGTCTACGAAGCAGTACTTC
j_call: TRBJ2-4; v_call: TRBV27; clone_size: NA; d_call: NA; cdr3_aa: CASSKNTVAKNIQYF; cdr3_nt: TGTGCCAGCAGCAAAAATACAGTAGCCAAAAACATTCAGTACTTC
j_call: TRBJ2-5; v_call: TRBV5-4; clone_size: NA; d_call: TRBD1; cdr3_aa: CASSHSGGQGHETQYF; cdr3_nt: TGTGCCAGCAGCCATTCCGGGGGACAGGGACATGAGACCCAGTACTTC
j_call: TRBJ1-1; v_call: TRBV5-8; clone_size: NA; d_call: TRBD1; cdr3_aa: CASSSRQGSAAFF; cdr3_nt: TGTGCCAGCAGCTCCAGACAGGGGAGCGCAGCTTTCTTT
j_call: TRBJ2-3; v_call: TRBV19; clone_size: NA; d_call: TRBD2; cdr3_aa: CASSMFSGGTDTQYF; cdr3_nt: TGTGCCAGTAGTATGTTTAGCGGGGGAACAGATACGCAGTATTTT
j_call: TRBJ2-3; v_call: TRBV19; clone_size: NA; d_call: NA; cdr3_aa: CASSIGTDTQYF; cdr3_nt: TGTGCCAGTAGTATAGGCACAGATACGCAGTATTTT
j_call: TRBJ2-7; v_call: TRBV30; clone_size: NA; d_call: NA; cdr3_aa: CAWSVDSYEQYF; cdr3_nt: TGTGCCTGGAGTGTCGACTCCTACGAGCAGTACTTC
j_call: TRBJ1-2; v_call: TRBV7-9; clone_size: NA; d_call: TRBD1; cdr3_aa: CASRLDRGRVGYTF; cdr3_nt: TGTGCCAGCAGGCTGGACAGGGGGCGGGTTGGCTACACCTTC
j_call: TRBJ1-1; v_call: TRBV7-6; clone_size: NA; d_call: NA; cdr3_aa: CASSSQGPEAFF; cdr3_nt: TGTGCCAGCAGCTCCCAGGGACCTGAAGCTTTCTTT
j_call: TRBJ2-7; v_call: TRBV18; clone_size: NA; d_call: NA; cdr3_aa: CASSEGPGGEQYF; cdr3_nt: TGTGCCAGCTCGGAAGGGCCCGGCGGCGAGCAGTACTTC
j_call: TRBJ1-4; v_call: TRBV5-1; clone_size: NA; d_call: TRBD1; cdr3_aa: CASSEGQGARSGEKLFF; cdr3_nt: TGCGCCAGCAGCGAGGGACAGGGGGCGCGTTCGGGTGAAAAACTGTTTTTT
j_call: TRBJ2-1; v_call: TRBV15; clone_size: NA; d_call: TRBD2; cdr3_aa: CATSPTSGRSNNEQFF; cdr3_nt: TGTGCCACCAGCCCTACTAGCGGGAGGTCTAACAATGAGCAGTTCTTC
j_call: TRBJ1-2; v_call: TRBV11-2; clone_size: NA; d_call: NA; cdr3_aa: CASSLDQGGGVYGYTF; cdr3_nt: TGTGCCAGCAGCTTAGATCAGGGCGGAGGGGTCTATGGCTACACCTTC
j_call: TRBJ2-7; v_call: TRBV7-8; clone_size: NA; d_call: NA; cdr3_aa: CASSLQGPLLSEQYF; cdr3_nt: TGTGCCAGCAGCTTACAGGGACCCCTGTTGAGCGAGCAGTACTTC
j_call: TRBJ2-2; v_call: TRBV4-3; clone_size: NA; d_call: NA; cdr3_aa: CASSQESLATSGELFF; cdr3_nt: TGCGCCAGCAGCCAAGAAAGTCTAGCCACATCCGGGGAGCTGTTTTTT
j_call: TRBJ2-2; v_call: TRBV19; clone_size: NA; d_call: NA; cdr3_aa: CASRLHTGELFF; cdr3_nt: TGTGCCAGTAGACTTCACACCGGGGAGCTGTTTTTT
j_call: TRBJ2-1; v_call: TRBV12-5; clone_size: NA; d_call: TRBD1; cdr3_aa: CASAWGTENNEQFF; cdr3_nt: TGTGCTAGTGCTTGGGGGACAGAGAACAATGAGCAGTTCTTC
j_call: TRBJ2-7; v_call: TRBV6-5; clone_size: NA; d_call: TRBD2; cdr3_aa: CASGTTDNYEQYF; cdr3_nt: TGTGCCAGCGGGACTACTGATAATTACGAGCAGTACTTC
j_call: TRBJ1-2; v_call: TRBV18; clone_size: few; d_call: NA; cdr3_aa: CASSPTGLDYGYTF; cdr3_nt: TGTGCCAGCTCACCCACAGGGTTGGACTATGGCTACACCTTC
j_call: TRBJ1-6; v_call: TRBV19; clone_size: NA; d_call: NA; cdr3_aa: CASSIFRGSYNSPLHF; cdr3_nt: TGTGCCAGTAGTATATTTCGGGGCTCCTATAATTCACCCCTCCACTTT
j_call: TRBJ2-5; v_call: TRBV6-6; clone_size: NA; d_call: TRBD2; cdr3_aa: CASSPTLAGGEETQYF; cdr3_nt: TGTGCCAGCAGCCCGACCCTAGCGGGAGGTGAAGAGACCCAGTACTTC
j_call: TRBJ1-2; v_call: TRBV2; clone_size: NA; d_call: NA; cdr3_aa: CASSVQTGNYGYTF; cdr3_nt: TGTGCCAGCAGTGTACAAACAGGGAACTATGGCTACACCTTC
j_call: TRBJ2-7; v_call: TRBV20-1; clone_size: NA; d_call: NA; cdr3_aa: CSARDYEQYF; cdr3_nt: TGCAGTGCCCGAGACTACGAGCAGTACTTC
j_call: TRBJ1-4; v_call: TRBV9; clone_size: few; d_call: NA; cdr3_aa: CASSAWDNEKLFF; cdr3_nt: TGTGCCAGCAGCGCTTGGGATAATGAAAAACTGTTTTTT
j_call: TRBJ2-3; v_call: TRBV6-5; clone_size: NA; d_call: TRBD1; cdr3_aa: CASRPGTGIDTQYF; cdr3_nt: TGTGCCAGCAGGCCCGGGACAGGGATCGATACGCAGTATTTT
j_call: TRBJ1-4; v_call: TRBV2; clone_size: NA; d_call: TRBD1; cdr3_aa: CASTKKQGAYEKLFF; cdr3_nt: TGTGCCAGTACTAAGAAACAGGGGGCGTATGAAAAACTGTTTTTT
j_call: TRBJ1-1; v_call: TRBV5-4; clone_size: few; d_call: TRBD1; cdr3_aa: CASSSTGGVNTEAFF; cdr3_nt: TGTGCCAGCAGCTCGACAGGGGGCGTGAACACTGAAGCTTTCTTT
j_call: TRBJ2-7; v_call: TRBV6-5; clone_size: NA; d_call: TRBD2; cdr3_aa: CASSDGLADYEQYF; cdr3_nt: TGTGCCAGCAGTGATGGACTAGCGGATTACGAGCAGTACTTC
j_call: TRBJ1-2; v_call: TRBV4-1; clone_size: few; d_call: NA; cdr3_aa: CASSLGTSDGYTF; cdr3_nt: TGCGCCAGCAGCCTCGGGACATCTGACGGCTACACCTTC
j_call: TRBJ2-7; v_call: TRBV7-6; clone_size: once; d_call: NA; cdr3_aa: CASSQGGGVEQYF; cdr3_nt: TGTGCCAGCAGCCAGGGGGGCGGGGTCGAGCAGTACTTC
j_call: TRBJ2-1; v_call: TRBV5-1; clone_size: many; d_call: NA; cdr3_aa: CASSREPGYEQFF; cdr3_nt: TGCGCCAGCAGCCGGGAACCGGGGTACGAGCAGTTCTTC